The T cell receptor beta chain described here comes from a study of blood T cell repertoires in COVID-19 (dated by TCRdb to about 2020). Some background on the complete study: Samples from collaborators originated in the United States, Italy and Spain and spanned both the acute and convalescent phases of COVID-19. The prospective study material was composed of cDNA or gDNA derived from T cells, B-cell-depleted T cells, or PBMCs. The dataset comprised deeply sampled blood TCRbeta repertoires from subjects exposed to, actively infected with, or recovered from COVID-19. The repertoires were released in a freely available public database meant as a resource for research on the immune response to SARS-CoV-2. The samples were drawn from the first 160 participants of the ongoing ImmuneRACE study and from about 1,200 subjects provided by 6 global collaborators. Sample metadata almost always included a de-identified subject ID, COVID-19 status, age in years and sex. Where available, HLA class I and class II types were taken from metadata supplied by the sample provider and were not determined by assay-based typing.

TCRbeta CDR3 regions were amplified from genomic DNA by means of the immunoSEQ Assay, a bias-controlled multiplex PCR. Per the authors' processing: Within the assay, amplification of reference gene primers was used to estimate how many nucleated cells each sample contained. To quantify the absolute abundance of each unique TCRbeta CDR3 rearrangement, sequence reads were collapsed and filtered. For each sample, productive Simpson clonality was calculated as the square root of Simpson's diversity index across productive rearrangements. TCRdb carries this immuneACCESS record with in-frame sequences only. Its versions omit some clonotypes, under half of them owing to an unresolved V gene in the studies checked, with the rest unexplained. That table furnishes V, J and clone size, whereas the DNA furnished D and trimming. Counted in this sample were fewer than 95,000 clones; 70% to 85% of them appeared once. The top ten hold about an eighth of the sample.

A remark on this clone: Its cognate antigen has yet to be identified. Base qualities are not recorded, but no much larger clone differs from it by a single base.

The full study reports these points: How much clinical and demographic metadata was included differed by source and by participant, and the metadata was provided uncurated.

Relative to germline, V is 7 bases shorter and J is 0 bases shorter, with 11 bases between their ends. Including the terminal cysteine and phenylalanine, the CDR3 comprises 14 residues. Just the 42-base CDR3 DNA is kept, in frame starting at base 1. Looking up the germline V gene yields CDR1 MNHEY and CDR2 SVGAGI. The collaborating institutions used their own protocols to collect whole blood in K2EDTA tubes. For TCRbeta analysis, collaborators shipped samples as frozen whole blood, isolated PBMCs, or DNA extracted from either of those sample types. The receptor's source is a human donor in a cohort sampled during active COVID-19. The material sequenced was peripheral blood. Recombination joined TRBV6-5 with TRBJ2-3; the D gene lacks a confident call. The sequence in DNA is TGTGCCAGCACCCCCGGGTCTAGCACAGATACGCAGTATTTT. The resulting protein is CASTPGSSTDTQYF.